A selection of T cell receptor beta chains follows, all from one sample in a study of CXCR3-negative and CXCR3-positive naive CD8 T cells. No DNA is given; TCRdb re-called the 5' RACE reads and lists each CDR3 protein once. Found here are approximately 120,000 distinct CDR3 sequences; the top ten clones hold around 0.35%. Sample: naive CXCR3+ CD8+ T cells from blood. The receptors come from a human donor in good health. Some clones in this sample may be carry-over from other donors' samples. Each CDR3 is given with its conserved first and last residue.

V gene: TRBV7-2
J gene: TRBJ2-7
CDR3 protein: CASSLGLIHEQYF

V gene: TRBV10-3
J gene: TRBJ2-3
CDR3 protein: CAISLRTVRGDTQYF

V gene: TRBV29-1
J gene: TRBJ2-2
CDR3 protein: CSVVAVTGELFF

V gene: TRBV12-3/TRBV12-4
J gene: TRBJ2-7
CDR3 protein: CASSAEGGEQYF

V gene: TRBV11-2
J gene: TRBJ2-1
CDR3 protein: CASSLSGNSYNEQFF

V gene: TRBV29-1
J gene: TRBJ2-3
CDR3 protein: CSVPAGFEDTQYF

V gene: TRBV12-3/TRBV12-4
J gene: TRBJ2-7
CDR3 protein: CASSFVQGGYEQYF

V gene: TRBV19
J gene: TRBJ2-1
CDR3 protein: CASKTSGSSYNEQFF

V gene: TRBV6-5
J gene: TRBJ2-1
CDR3 protein: CASSPGASRGGSYNEQFF

V gene: TRBV21-1
J gene: TRBJ1-3
CDR3 protein: CASSTGQGNTIYF

V gene: TRBV10-3
J gene: TRBJ2-7
CDR3 protein: CAISESSMLSYEQYF

V gene: TRBV28
J gene: TRBJ1-5
CDR3 protein: CASSSVTGPQQHF

V gene: TRBV29-1
J gene: TRBJ1-5
CDR3 protein: CSVSTGARNQPQHF

V gene: TRBV5-1
J gene: TRBJ2-6
CDR3 protein: CASSLPSREIGANVLTF

V gene: TRBV12-3/TRBV12-4
J gene: TRBJ2-5
CDR3 protein: CASSLPGIYQETQYF

V gene: TRBV29-1
J gene: TRBJ2-5
CDR3 protein: CSVIYIGQVEETQYF

V gene: TRBV14
J gene: TRBJ2-7
CDR3 protein: CASSHQGYEQYF

V gene: TRBV12-3/TRBV12-4
J gene: TRBJ2-1
CDR3 protein: CASSTGWNEQFF

V gene: TRBV14
J gene: TRBJ2-1
CDR3 protein: CASSQEVLADYNEQFF

V gene: TRBV29-1
J gene: TRBJ2-1
CDR3 protein: CSVEGQGSNEQFF

V gene: TRBV7-9
J gene: TRBJ2-7
CDR3 protein: CASSLHSGGGPYEQYF

V gene: TRBV13
J gene: TRBJ2-7
CDR3 protein: CASSLLAEPLRGQYF

V gene: TRBV6-6
J gene: TRBJ2-7
CDR3 protein: CASSYGVEQYF

V gene: TRBV27
J gene: TRBJ2-7
CDR3 protein: CASSPILVSGRTYEQYF

V gene: TRBV7-2
J gene: TRBJ2-1
CDR3 protein: CASSLVGPSYNEQFF

V gene: TRBV28
J gene: TRBJ2-1
CDR3 protein: CASSQRPSPYNEQFF

V gene: TRBV11-2
J gene: TRBJ2-1
CDR3 protein: CASSAVTSGSSYNEQFF

V gene: TRBV4-1
J gene: TRBJ2-7
CDR3 protein: CASSDTSGPYEQYF

V gene: TRBV4-1
J gene: TRBJ2-5
CDR3 protein: CASSQDFIAGQGETQYF

V gene: TRBV5-1
J gene: TRBJ2-7
CDR3 protein: CASSLGTFYEQYF

V gene: TRBV2
J gene: TRBJ2-7
CDR3 protein: CASSDLFRGIEGTYEQYF

V gene: TRBV15
J gene: TRBJ1-2
CDR3 protein: CATSRERTGVYGYTF

V gene: TRBV29-1
J gene: TRBJ2-1
CDR3 protein: CSVGPQDSLNEQFF

V gene: TRBV7-8
J gene: TRBJ2-7
CDR3 protein: CASSLFQSAGVEQYF

V gene: TRBV12-3/TRBV12-4
J gene: TRBJ2-7
CDR3 protein: CASSPRGGLAGDEQYF

V gene: TRBV28
J gene: TRBJ2-7
CDR3 protein: CASSFRGYEQYF

V gene: TRBV5-1
J gene: TRBJ1-1
CDR3 protein: CASTYLGGETEAFF

V gene: TRBV7-2
J gene: TRBJ2-7
CDR3 protein: CASSFVGGGDYEQYF

V gene: TRBV5-1
J gene: TRBJ2-7
CDR3 protein: CASSLEDSRDEQYF

V gene: TRBV2
J gene: TRBJ2-1
CDR3 protein: CASSETSGGSYNEQFF

V gene: TRBV19
J gene: TRBJ2-7
CDR3 protein: CASSSSSTGGYEQYF

V gene: TRBV6-5
J gene: TRBJ2-5
CDR3 protein: CASSYSDRGIETQYF

V gene: TRBV27
J gene: TRBJ2-7
CDR3 protein: CASSWAGGSYEQYF

V gene: TRBV28
J gene: TRBJ2-7
CDR3 protein: CASSAKRNPHEQYF